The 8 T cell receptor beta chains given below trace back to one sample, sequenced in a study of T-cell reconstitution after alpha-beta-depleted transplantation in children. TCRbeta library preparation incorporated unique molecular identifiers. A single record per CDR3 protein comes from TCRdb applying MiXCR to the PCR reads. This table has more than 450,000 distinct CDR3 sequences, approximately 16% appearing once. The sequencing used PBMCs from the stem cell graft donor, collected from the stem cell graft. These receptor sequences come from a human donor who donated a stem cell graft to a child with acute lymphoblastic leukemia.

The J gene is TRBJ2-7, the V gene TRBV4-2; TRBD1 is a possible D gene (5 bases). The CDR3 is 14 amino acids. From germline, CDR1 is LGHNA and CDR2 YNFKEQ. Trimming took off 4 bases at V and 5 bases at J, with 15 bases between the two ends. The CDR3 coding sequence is TGTGCCAGCAGCCCGGAACAGGTCGTGAACGAGCAGTACTTC. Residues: CASSPEQVVNEQYF.

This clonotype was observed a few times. CDR3 nucleotides: TGTGCCAGCAGCCAAGCGGGAGGAGTCTACGAGCAGTACTTC. Translation: CASSQAGGVYEQYF. The V gene is TRBV3-1, the J gene TRBJ2-7, with TRBD2 identical over 7 bases. The CDR3 totals 14 residues. CDR1 is LGHDT and CDR2 is YNNKEL in the germline V gene (reference sequence). Trimming at V came to 1 base and at J to 3 bases, leaving 3 bases not matched to a gene.

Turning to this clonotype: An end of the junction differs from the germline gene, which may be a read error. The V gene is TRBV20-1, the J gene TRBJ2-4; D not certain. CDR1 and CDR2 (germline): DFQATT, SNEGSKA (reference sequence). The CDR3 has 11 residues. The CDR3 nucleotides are TGCAGTCCTAGAGCTATCCCCATTCAGTACTTC. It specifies CSPRAIPIQYF.

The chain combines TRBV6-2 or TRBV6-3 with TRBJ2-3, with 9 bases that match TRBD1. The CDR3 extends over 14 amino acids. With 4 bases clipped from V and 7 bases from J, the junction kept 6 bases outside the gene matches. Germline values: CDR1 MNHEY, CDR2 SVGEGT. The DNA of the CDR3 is TGTGCCAGCAGTTCGGGACAGGGCCCAAATACGCAGTATTTT. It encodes CASSSGQGPNTQYF.

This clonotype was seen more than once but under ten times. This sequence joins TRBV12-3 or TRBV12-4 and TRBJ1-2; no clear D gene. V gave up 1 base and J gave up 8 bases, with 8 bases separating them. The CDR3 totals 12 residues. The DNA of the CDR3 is TGTGCCAGCAGTTTAGGGGCCCGAGGCTACACCTTC. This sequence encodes CASSLGARGYTF.

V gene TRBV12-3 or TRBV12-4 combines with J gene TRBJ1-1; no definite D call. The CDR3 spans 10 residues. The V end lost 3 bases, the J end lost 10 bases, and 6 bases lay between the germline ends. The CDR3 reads CASSFHPAFF. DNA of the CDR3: TGTGCCAGCAGTTTTCATCCAGCTTTCTTT.

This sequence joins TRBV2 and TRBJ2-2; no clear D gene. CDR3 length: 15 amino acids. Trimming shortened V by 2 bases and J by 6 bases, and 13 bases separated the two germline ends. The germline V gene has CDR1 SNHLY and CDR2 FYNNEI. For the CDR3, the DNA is TGTGCCAGCAGTGAATATCAGCCCGGCGCCGGGGAGCTGTTTTTT. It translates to CASSEYQPGAGELFF.

CDR3 DNA sequence: TGTGCCAGCACCCGGGGGACTAGCGGGAGATGGGGAGAGAATGAGCAGTTCTTC. It translates to CASTRGTSGRWGENEQFF. The rearrangement joins TRBV12-3 or TRBV12-4 to TRBJ2-1; 14 nucleotides line up with TRBD2. CDR3 size: 18 residues. With 7 bases clipped from V and 7 bases from J, the junction kept 15 bases outside the gene matches.